This TCR beta chain was documented in a study of ipilimumab plus nivolumab after autologous stem cell transplantation. Study summary: A median of roughly 8 nivolumab and 4 to 6 ipilimumab doses were given. Notes on the study in general: TCR repertoire, Treg phenotype and gut microbiota reportedly support more study of this approach.

Germline V gene data show CDR1 as LNHNV and CDR2 as YYDKDF (reference sequence). CDR3 length: 16 residues. The ends were cut back, 2 bases at V and 3 bases at J, with 14 bases in the middle. Checkpoint therapy with ipilimumab 1 mg/kg began 14 to 28 days after transplant. Concerning this clone itself: Its antigen is undetermined.

Method: immunoSEQ multiplex PCR; TCRdb's copy keeps in-frame clones and lacks some. There are about 17,000 clones in the sample; around 85% occur only once, and 35% lies in the top ten. Material: PBMCs, obtained in a trial of ipilimumab plus nivolumab as post-transplant consolidation. The chain uses TRBV15 and TRBJ1-5; D might be TRBD1 (5 bases). This receptor was taken from a male donor with diffuse large B-cell lymphoma. As DNA, the CDR3 is TGTGCCACCAGCAGACTGACAGTTGGTCTCAATCAGCCCCAGCATTTT. This translates into CATSRLTVGLNQPQHF. Looking up the rest from reference TRBV15 and TRBJ1-5 gives the full variable domain: DAMVIQNPRYQVTQFGKPVTLSCSQTLNHNVMYWYQQKSSQAPKLLFHYYDKDFNNEADTPDNFQSRRPNTSFCFLDIRSPGLGDTAMYLCATSRLTVGLNQPQHFGDGTRLSIL.